These T cell receptor beta chains were read from a single sample in a study of shared clonotypes between healthy human individuals. Here immunoSEQ multiplex PCR was the method, and the copy in TCRdb shows in-frame clones only, minus some. The sample holds millions of clones, just under 95% seen once. Source material: naive CD8+ T cells sorted from blood. The source of these receptors is a man aged 18 to 30 in good health. Both conserved end residues are part of each CDR3. D genes are given only for firm matches. Some rows have no size entry. The others give once, few or many, or a class for an expanded clone.

>TRBV6-5|TRBJ2-7|.|.
TGTGCCAGCAGTTATTCGACGGGTCCTGAGGAATACGAGCAGTACTTC
CASSYSTGPEEYEQYF
>TRBV7-7|TRBJ2-2|.|.
TGTGCTAGCAGCCCGGATACGAACACCGGGGAGCTGTTTTTT
CASSPDTNTGELFF
>TRBV28|TRBJ1-1|.|TRBD1
TGTGCCAGCAGTTTCCCGGGACAGCTGAACACTGAAGCTTTCTTT
CASSFPGQLNTEAFF
>TRBV9|TRBJ2-7|.|TRBD1
TGTGCCAGCAGCGCCGGGACAGGGGGCCCGTACTTC
CASSAGTGGPYF
>TRBV10-3|TRBJ2-1|.|.
TGTGCCATCAGTGAGGGAGGTTTGAATGAGCAGTTCTTC
CAISEGGLNEQFF
>TRBV29-1|TRBJ1-1|once|TRBD1
TGCAGCGTCGATGACGGACAGGGCCACACTGAAGCTTTCTTT
CSVDDGQGHTEAFF
>TRBV27|TRBJ2-2|.|.
TGTGCCAGCAGTTTATCACTCGGGGCCGGGGAGCTGTTTTTT
CASSLSLGAGELFF
>TRBV5-8|TRBJ2-7|.|.
TGTGCCAGCAGCATGAGTGTTGGGGGCTCTAGCTCCTACGAGCAGTACTTC
CASSMSVGGSSSYEQYF
>TRBV5-3|TRBJ1-6|once|TRBD1
TGTGCCAGAAGCAATGAACAGGGGCCACGGGGGTCACCCCTCCACTTT
CARSNEQGPRGSPLHF
>TRBV7-9|TRBJ2-3|.|TRBD1
TGTGCCAGCAGCACCCCAGGGGGACAGACCACAGATACGCAGTATTTT
CASSTPGGQTTDTQYF
>TRBV9|TRBJ1-2|.|.
TGTGCCAGCAGCTACTCGTCAGGGACCTATGGCTACACCTTC
CASSYSSGTYGYTF
>TRBV28|TRBJ2-2|.|.
TGTGCCAGCAGTTTATCGGGCAGGGTGGACGGGGAGCTGTTTTTT
CASSLSGRVDGELFF
>TRBV11-2|TRBJ1-4|.|TRBD1
TGTGCCAGCAGCCCCGGGACAGAAGCAACTAATGAAAAACTGTTTTTT
CASSPGTEATNEKLFF
>TRBV4-1|TRBJ2-7|.|TRBD2
TGCGCCAGCAGCCACCCTGGTCTAGCGGGGGGGGAGCAGTACTTC
CASSHPGLAGGEQYF